Described below is a single TCR beta chain sequence and its context. Germline V gives CDR1 SGDLS, CDR2 YYNGEE. V was pared by 0 bases and J by 6 bases, with 11 bases between. The CDR3 consists of 14 residues. This sample was taken from a study of patients and donors after allogeneic stem cell transplantation. Each CDR3 protein is one row after TCRdb ran MiXCR on the RT-PCR reads. This table holds around 150,000 distinct CDR3 sequences, about a third found once. Sequencing was carried out using blood, either unsorted or a sorted T cell fraction (not recorded which). This TCR came from a human donor who was either an allogeneic HSCT recipient or a stem cell or donor lymphocyte infusion donor (not recorded which). It is not recorded whose cells these are; they may come from a transplant donor. The chain joins TRBV9 to TRBJ2-3; tentatively, D is TRBD2 (6 bases). The DNA of the CDR3 is TGTGCCAGCAGCGTAGAGGCTAGCGTCGATACGCAGTATTTT. Its translation is CASSVEASVDTQYF.